The subject of this entry is one T cell receptor (beta chain). Germline loops: CDR1 SGHRS, CDR2 YFSETQ. The CDR3 extends over 15 amino acids. This entry is derived from a study of cytomegalovirus exposure and HLA in healthy donors. In the study overall: Samples from HLA-typed donors yielded about 85 million unique TCRs in an early data release.

13 Jbeta primers and 60 Vbeta primers were used for the PCR. Assay: immunoSEQ multiplex PCR; the TCRdb copy retains only in-frame clones and omits some. The sample lists some 110,000 clones; about 81% were seen once. This clonotype was obtained from a man younger than 40 in good health and CMV-seronegative. What was sequenced was PBMCs. The J gene is TRBJ2-5, the V gene TRBV5-1; D perhaps matches TRBD1 (6 bases). The J call may not be correct, given that the DNA end is closer to TRBJ2-7. CDR3 sequence reads: CASSLWQGSNYEQYF. DNA of the CDR3: TGCGCCAGCTCTCTGTGGCAGGGGAGCAACTACGAGCAGTACTTC.